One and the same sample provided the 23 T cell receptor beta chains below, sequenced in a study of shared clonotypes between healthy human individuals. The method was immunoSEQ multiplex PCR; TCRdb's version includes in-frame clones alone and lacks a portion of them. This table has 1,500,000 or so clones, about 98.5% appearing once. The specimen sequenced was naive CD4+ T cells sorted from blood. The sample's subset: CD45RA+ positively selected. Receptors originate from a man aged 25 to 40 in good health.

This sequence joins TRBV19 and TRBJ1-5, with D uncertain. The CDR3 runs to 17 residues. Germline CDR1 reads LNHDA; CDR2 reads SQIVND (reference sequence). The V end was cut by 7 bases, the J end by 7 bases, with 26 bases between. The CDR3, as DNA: TGTGCCAGTATTCCCGAGGCATACCCTGACGAGTTCCAGCCCCAGCATTTT. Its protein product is CASIPEAYPDEFQPQHF.

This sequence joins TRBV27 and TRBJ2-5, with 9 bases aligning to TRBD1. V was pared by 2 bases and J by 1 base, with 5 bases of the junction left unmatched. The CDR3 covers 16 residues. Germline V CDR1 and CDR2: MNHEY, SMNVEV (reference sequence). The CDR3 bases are TGTGCCAGCAGTTTAAATTGGGACAGGGCCCAAGAGACCCAGTACTTC. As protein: CASSLNWDRAQETQYF.

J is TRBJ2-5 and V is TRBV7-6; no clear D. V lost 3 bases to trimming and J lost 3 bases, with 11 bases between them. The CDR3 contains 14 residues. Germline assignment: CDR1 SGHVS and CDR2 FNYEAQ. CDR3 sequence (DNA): TGTGCCAGCAGCTTCGACACCTGGGAAGAGACCCAGTACTTC. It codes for CASSFDTWEETQYF.

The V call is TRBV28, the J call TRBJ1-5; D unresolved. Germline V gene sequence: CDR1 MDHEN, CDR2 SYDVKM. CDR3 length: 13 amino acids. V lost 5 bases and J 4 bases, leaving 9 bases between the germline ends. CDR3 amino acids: CASSRHLNQPQHF. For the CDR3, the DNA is TGTGCCAGCAGTCGACACCTTAATCAGCCCCAGCATTTT.

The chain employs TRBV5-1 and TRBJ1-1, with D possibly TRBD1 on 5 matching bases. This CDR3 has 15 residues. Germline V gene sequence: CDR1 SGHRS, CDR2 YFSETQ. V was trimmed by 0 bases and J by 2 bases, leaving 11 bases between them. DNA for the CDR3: TGCGCCAGCAGCTTGGGAGCAGGGATTAACACTGAAGCTTTCTTT. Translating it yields CASSLGAGINTEAFF.

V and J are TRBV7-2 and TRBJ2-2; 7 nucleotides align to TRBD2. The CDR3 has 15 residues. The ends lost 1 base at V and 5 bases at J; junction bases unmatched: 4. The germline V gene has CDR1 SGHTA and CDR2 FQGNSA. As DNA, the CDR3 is TGTGCCAGCAGCTTAGTGAGCGGGATAACCGGGGAGCTGTTTTTT. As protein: CASSLVSGITGELFF. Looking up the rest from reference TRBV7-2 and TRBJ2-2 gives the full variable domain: GAGVSQSPSNKVTEKGKDVELRCDPISGHTALYWYRQSLGQGLEFLIYFQGNSAPDKSGLPSDRFSAERTGGSVSTLTIQRTQQEDSAVYLCASSLVSGITGELFFGEGSRLTVL.

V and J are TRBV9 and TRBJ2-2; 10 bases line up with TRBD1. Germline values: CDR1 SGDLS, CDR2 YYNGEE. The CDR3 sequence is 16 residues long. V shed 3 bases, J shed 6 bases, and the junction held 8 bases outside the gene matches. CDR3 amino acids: CASSGGQGVVPGELFF. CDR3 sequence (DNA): TGTGCCAGCAGCGGCGGACAGGGGGTTGTCCCCGGGGAGCTGTTTTTT.

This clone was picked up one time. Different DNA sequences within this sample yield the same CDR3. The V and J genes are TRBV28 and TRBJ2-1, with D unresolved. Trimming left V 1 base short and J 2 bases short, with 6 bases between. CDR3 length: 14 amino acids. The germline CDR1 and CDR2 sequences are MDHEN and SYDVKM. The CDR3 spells CASSLSGTYNEQFF. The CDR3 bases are TGTGCCAGCAGTTTATCGGGCACCTACAATGAGCAGTTCTTC.

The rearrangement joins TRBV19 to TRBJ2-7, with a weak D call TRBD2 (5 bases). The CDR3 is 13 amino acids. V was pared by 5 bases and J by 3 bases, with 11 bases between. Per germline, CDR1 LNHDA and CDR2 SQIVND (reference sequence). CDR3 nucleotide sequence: TGTGCCAGTAGTGATTCGGGGATCTACGAGCAGTACTTC. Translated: CASSDSGIYEQYF.

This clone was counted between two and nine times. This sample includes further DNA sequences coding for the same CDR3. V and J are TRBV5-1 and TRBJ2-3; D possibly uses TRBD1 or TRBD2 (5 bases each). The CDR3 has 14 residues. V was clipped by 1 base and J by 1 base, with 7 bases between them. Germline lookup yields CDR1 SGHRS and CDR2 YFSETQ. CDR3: CASSLRGGTDTQYF. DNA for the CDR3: TGCGCCAGCAGCTTGCGAGGGGGCACAGATACGCAGTATTTT. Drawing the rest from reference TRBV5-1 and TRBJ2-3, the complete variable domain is KAGVTQTPRYLIKTRGQQVTLSCSPISGHRSVSWYQQTPGQGLQFLFEYFSETQRNKGNFPGRFSGRQFSNSRSEMNVSTLELGDSALYLCASSLRGGTDTQYFGPGTRLTVL.

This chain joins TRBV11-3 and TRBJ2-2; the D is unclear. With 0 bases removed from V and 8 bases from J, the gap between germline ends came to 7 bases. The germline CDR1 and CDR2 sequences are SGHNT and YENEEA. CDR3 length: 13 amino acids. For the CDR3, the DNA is TGTGCCAGCAGCTTAGATCCGGAGGGGGAGCTGTTTTTT. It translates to CASSLDPEGELFF.

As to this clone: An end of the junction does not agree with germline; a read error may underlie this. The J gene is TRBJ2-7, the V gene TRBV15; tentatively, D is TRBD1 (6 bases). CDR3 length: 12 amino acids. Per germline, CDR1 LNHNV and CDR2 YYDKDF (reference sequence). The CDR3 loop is CATSRDSQGPFF. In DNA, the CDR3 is TGTGCCACCAGCAGAGATAGTCAGGGGCCCTTTTTC.

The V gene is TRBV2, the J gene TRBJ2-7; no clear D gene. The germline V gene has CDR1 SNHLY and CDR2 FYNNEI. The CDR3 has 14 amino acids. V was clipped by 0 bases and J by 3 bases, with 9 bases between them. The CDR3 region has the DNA TGTGCCAGCAGTGAAGCGGTGACAATCTACGAGCAGTACTTC. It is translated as CASSEAVTIYEQYF.

CDR3: CASSYGTAGSYNEQFF. The CDR3 nucleotides are TGCGCCAGCAGCTACGGGACTGCCGGCTCCTACAATGAGCAGTTCTTC. The J gene is TRBJ2-1, the V gene TRBV5-1, with D perhaps matching TRBD2 (6 bases). CDR1 and CDR2 from the germline V gene are SGHRS and YFSETQ. The CDR3 covers 16 residues. V was cut by 3 bases and J by 0 bases, with 13 bases left in between.

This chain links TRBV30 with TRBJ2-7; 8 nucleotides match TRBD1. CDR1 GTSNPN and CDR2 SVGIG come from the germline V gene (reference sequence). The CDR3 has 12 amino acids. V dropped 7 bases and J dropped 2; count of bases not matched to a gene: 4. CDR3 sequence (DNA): TGTGCCTCCCTGACAGGGGCCTACGAGCAGTACTTC. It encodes CASLTGAYEQYF.

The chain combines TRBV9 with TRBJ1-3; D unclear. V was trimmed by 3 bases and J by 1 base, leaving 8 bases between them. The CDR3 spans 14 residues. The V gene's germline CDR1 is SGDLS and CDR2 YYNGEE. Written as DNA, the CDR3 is TGTGCCAGCAGCGGGGGTTTTTCTGGAAACACCATATATTTT. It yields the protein CASSGGFSGNTIYF. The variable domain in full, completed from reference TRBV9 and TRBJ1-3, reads DSGVTQTPKHLITATGQRVTLRCSPRSGDLSVYWYQQSLDQGLQFLIQYYNGEERAKGNILERFSAQQFPDLHSELNLSSLELGDSALYFCASSGGFSGNTIYFGEGSWLTVV.

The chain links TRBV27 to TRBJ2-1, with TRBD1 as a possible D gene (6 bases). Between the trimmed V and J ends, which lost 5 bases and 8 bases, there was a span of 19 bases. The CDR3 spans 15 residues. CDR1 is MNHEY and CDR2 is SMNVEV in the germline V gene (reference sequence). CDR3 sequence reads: CASSPIPDRSHEQFF. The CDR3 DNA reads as TGTGCCAGCAGTCCAATCCCGGACAGAAGCCATGAGCAGTTCTTC.

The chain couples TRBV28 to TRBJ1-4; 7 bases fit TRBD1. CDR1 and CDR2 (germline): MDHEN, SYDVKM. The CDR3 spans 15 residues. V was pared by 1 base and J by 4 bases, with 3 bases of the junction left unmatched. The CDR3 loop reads CASSLLTGLNEKLFF. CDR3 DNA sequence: TGTGCCAGCAGTTTATTGACAGGGCTTAATGAAAAACTGTTTTTT.

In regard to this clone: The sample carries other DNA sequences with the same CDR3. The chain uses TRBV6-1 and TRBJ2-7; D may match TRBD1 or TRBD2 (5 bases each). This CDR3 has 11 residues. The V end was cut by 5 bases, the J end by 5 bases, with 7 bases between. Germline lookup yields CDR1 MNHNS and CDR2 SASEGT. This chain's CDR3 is CASSRGDEQYF. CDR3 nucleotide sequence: TGTGCCAGCAGTAGGGGAGACGAGCAGTACTTC.

The CDR3: CASSSEGNTEAFF. In nucleotides, the CDR3 is TGCGCCAGCAGCTCAGAAGGGAACACTGAAGCTTTCTTT. This sequence joins TRBV5-1 and TRBJ1-1; no reliable D call. Germline CDR1 SGHRS, CDR2 YFSETQ. V lost 3 bases to trimming and J lost 1 base, with 7 bases between them. The CDR3 is 13 residues long.

Here the CDR3 reads CSVAEDRVTYEQYF. CDR3 DNA sequence: TGCAGCGTTGCCGAGGACAGGGTTACCTACGAGCAGTACTTC. This chain uses TRBV29-1 with TRBJ2-7, with 8 nucleotides matching TRBD1. The trim removed 4 bases at V and 2 bases at J, leaving 7 bases unmatched. This CDR3 has 14 residues. Per germline, CDR1 SQVTM and CDR2 ANQGSEA.

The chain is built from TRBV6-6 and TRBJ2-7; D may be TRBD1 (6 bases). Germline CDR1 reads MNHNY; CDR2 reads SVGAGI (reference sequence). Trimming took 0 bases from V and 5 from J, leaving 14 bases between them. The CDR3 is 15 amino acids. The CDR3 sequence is CASSYSRGPPNEQYF. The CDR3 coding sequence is TGTGCCAGCAGTTACTCCAGGGGACCACCAAACGAGCAGTACTTC.

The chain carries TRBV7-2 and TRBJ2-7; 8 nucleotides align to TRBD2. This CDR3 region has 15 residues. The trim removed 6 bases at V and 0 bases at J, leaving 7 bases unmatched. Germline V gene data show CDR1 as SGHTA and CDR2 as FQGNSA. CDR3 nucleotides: TGTGCCAGCAGTTTGAGTAGCGGGAACTCCTACGAGCAGTACTTC. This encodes CASSLSSGNSYEQYF.